The next 27 T cell receptor beta chains were all read from a single sample in a study of T cells in localized non-small cell lung cancer. Using immunoSEQ multiplex PCR, the repertoire was profiled, and TCRdb retains in-frame clones only, with some absent. The table shows fewer than 2,500 clones, with 30% to 40% occurring only once. The sequencing here drew on normal lung tissue next to the tumor, taken before any cancer treatment. Source of these receptors: a man aged 35-69 years with stage II lung adenocarcinoma.

In its sample, this clone was seen a few times. V and J are TRBV11-3 and TRBJ1-5, with 9 bases that match TRBD1. This CDR3 has 15 residues. CDR1 and CDR2 (germline): SGHNT, YENEEA. V lost 5 bases, J lost 2 bases, and 4 bases stayed unmatched. The CDR3 spells CASSGQGLGNQPQHF. In DNA form, the CDR3 reads TGTGCCAGCAGCGGACAGGGGCTGGGCAATCAGCCCCAGCATTTT.

CDR3 in amino acids: CASGLVGGVSYGYTF. DNA for the CDR3: TGTGCTAGTGGTTTGGTAGGAGGAGTAAGTTATGGCTACACCTTC. This chain links TRBV12-5 with TRBJ1-2; D ambiguous. Germline assignment: CDR1 LGHNT and CDR2 FRNRAP. Trimming took off 0 bases at V and 5 bases at J, with 13 bases between the two ends. The CDR3 loop spans 15 amino acids.

Comments on this clone: At one end the junction does not follow the germline gene, possibly because of a read error. The V gene is TRBV15, the J gene TRBJ2-2; no definite D call. The CDR3 covers 16 residues. Germline CDR1 reads LNHNV; CDR2 reads YYDKDF (reference sequence). The CDR3: CATSRDLAAEAGELFF. The CDR3 DNA is TGTGCCACCAGCAGAGATTTGGCGGCAGAGGCCGGAGAGCTGTTTTTT.

This chain links TRBV6-8 with TRBJ2-7; 7 nucleotides line up with TRBD2. Germline V lookup: CDR1 MNHGY, CDR2 SAAAGT. CDR3 length: 19 residues. Trimming removed 7 bases from V and 5 bases from J; junction bases left unmatched: 26. CDR3: CASNDADRAGMSRGNEQYF. CDR3 DNA: TGTGCCAGCAACGACGCCGACCGAGCGGGAATGTCGAGAGGAAACGAGCAGTACTTC.

For the CDR3, the DNA is TGTGCCAGCAGCGTAGGTTACAGCCTGAACACTGAAGCTTTCTTT. Translation gives CASSVGYSLNTEAFF. V and J are TRBV9 and TRBJ1-1; D gene unclear. The CDR3 has 15 amino acids. The V gene's germline CDR1 is SGDLS and CDR2 YYNGEE. Trimming left V 0 bases short and J 0 bases short, with 9 bases between.

The chain combines TRBV30 with TRBJ1-1; no definite D call. Between the trimmed V and J ends, which lost 0 bases and 1 base, there was a span of 6 bases. The germline V gene encodes CDR1 GTSNPN and CDR2 SVGIG (reference sequence). The CDR3 loop spans 13 amino acids. The CDR3 DNA reads as TGTGCCTGGAGTGTAGTGTGGAACACTGAAGCTTTCTTT. It encodes CAWSVVWNTEAFF.

This clone was found a few times. The chain joins TRBV11-3 to TRBJ2-1; D may be TRBD2 (6 bases). Deletions cut 5 bases from V and 9 bases from J, with 23 bases between. Germline lookup yields CDR1 SGHNT and CDR2 YENEEA. CDR3 length: 16 residues. The CDR3 sequence: CASSAQWGVVRGEQFF. The CDR3 bases are TGTGCCAGCAGCGCCCAGTGGGGGGTCGTAAGAGGTGAGCAGTTCTTC.

The V call is TRBV19, the J call TRBJ2-1; 7 nucleotides align to TRBD1. J lost 14 bases, V lost 2 bases, and 3 bases had no gene match. The V gene's germline CDR1 is LNHDA and CDR2 SQIVND (reference sequence). The length of the CDR3 is 11 residues. Written as DNA, the CDR3 is TGTGCCAGTAGTATACAGGACAGGAAGTTCTTC. This translates into CASSIQDRKFF.

This clone was detected a few times. The CDR3 nucleotides read TGTGCCAGCAGCTTGCGACAGGGCCAAAACACTGAAGCTTTCTTT. It yields the protein CASSLRQGQNTEAFF. V gene TRBV11-3 combines with J gene TRBJ1-1; 7 positions agree with TRBD1. The V gene's germline CDR1 is SGHNT and CDR2 YENEEA. Losses at the gene ends were 3 bases for V and 2 bases for J; bases not matched to a gene: 6. CDR3 length: 15 amino acids.

The chain is built from TRBV28 and TRBJ2-2; no firm D call. Germline V lookup: CDR1 MDHEN, CDR2 SYDVKM. This CDR3 contains 16 residues. Trimming pared 1 base from V and 6 bases from J, leaving 15 bases between. CDR3 nucleotide sequence: TGTGCCAGCAGTTTATCCGCATTACATGGGGCCGGGGAGCTGTTTTTT. Encoded protein: CASSLSALHGAGELFF.

The chain joins TRBV5-1 to TRBJ1-2; D might be TRBD1 (5 bases). The CDR3 is 15 amino acids. V lost 0 bases and J 3 bases, leaving 12 bases between the germline ends. Germline CDR1 SGHRS, CDR2 YFSETQ. CDR3 protein: CASSLGQGRDYGYTF. CDR3 coding DNA: TGCGCCAGCAGCTTGGGCCAGGGAAGAGACTATGGCTACACCTTC.

This clone has a handful of counts. Read data end 1 residue before the CDR3 end; the end is taken from the germline J gene. The chain has TRBV10-3 and TRBJ2-7; 8 bases map to TRBD1. This CDR3 has 14 residues. The germline CDR1 and CDR2 sequences are ENHRY and SYGVKD. V was clipped by 1 base and J by 7 bases; unmatched bases: 6. The sequenced CDR3 bases are TGTGCCATCAGTGAGTTTGACAGGGACAGGGAGCAGTAC. Its protein product is CAISEFDRDREQY. The full-length CDR3 reads as CAISEFDRDREQYF.

Notes on this clone: Other DNA sequences in this specimen translate into the identical CDR3. V gene TRBV18 combines with J gene TRBJ2-5; D unclear. This CDR3 contains 12 residues. Trimming removed 6 bases at V and 5 bases at J, with 10 bases between. Looked up from germline, CDR1 is KGHSH and CDR2 is LQKENI. The CDR3 loop reads CASSFRAETQYF. DNA of the CDR3: TGTGCCAGCTCCTTCCGAGCCGAGACCCAGTACTTC. Full variable domain (outside the CDR3, taken from reference TRBV18 and TRBJ2-5): NAGVMQNPRHLVRRRGQEARLRCSPMKGHSHVYWYRQLPEEGLKFMVYLQKENIIDESGMPKERFSAEFPKEGPSILRIQQVVRGDSAAYFCASSFRAETQYFGPGTRLLVL.

The chain is built from TRBV2 and TRBJ2-2; 11 bases map to TRBD2. The V segment lost 4 bases and the J segment 5 bases; nucleotides outside the gene matches: 0. CDR1 SNHLY and CDR2 FYNNEI come from the germline V gene. This CDR3 has 14 residues. The CDR3 sequence: CASSGLAGTGELFF. The CDR3 DNA reads TGTGCCAGCAGTGGACTAGCGGGAACCGGGGAGCTGTTTTTT.

This clone has a handful of counts. The genes are TRBV6-8 and TRBJ1-1; D call uncertain. The V end lost 2 bases, the J end lost 1 base, and 11 bases lay between the germline ends. The V gene's germline CDR1 is MNHGY and CDR2 SAAAGT. The CDR3 loop spans 15 amino acids. CDR3 protein: CASSYPGRENTEAFF. Here the CDR3 DNA reads TGTGCCAGCAGTTACCCGGGGAGGGAGAACACTGAAGCTTTCTTT.

This clone appeared a single time. This chain joins TRBV19 and TRBJ1-3; D is unresolved. This CDR3 is 15 amino acids long. Trimming removed 5 bases at V and 3 bases at J, with 14 bases between. The V gene's germline CDR1 is LNHDA and CDR2 SQIVND (reference sequence). CDR3 loop: CASSAKAPGGNTIYF. CDR3 in DNA: TGTGCCAGTAGTGCAAAGGCGCCGGGTGGAAACACCATATATTTT.

In its sample, this clone is large. The rearrangement joins TRBV11-3 to TRBJ2-1; 9 bases align to TRBD2. The CDR3 is made up of 16 amino acids. V dropped 3 bases and J dropped 8; count of bases not matched to a gene: 11. Germline V gene sequence: CDR1 SGHNT, CDR2 YENEEA. The CDR3 region is CASSFQSGGLVDEQFF. The DNA for the CDR3 is TGTGCCAGCAGCTTTCAGAGCGGGGGGCTGGTGGATGAGCAGTTCTTC.

This sequence joins TRBV28 and TRBJ2-1; 8 nucleotides agree with TRBD1. The CDR3 length is 12 residues. Germline CDR1 and CDR2: MDHEN and SYDVKM. Trimming removed 8 bases from V and 9 bases from J; junction bases left unmatched: 6. In DNA, the CDR3 is TGTGCCAGCCGGGCAGGGGGCGGTGAGCAGTTCTTC. Its translation is CASRAGGGEQFF.

The genes are TRBV6-8 and TRBJ2-5, with no clear D. The CDR3 covers 14 residues. V lost 6 bases, J lost 5 bases, and 16 bases lay in between. Germline V gene lookup returns CDR1 MNHGY and CDR2 SAAAGT. The CDR3 sequence: CASSRTQRTETQYF. Here the CDR3 DNA reads TGTGCCAGCAGCCGCACTCAAAGAACGGAGACCCAGTACTTC.

This clone was counted only a few times. This chain uses TRBV7-2 with TRBJ2-3; perhaps D is TRBD1 or TRBD2 (7 bases each). Germline V gene data show CDR1 as SGHTA and CDR2 as FQGNSA. V dropped 1 base and J dropped 4 bases, with 12 bases sitting between them. The CDR3 contains 15 residues. The CDR3 bases are TGTGCCAGCAGCTTAGTTCAGGGGGGGGCAGATACGCAGTATTTT. Translating it yields CASSLVQGGADTQYF. Combining the CDR3 with reference TRBV7-2 and TRBJ2-3 gives the whole variable domain GAGVSQSPSNKVTEKGKDVELRCDPISGHTALYWYRQSLGQGLEFLIYFQGNSAPDKSGLPSDRFSAERTGGSVSTLTIQRTQQEDSAVYLCASSLVQGGADTQYFGPGTRLTVL.

To note about this clone: The junction departs from the called germline gene at one end, perhaps through a read error. V gene TRBV6-8 combines with J gene TRBJ1-2; 8 bases line up with TRBD1. Per the germline V gene, CDR1 is MNHGY and CDR2 is SAAAGT. CDR3 length equals 13 residues. The CDR3 region is CAINTGGEGGYTF. CDR3 DNA: TGTGCCATCAACACAGGGGGAGAAGGTGGCTACACCTTT.

With regard to this clone: The germline gene is not matched at one end of the junction; a read error may be the cause. J is TRBJ1-5 and V is TRBV30; 10 bases map to TRBD1. The CDR3 consists of 15 residues. The germline V gene encodes CDR1 GTSNPN and CDR2 SVGIG (reference sequence). The CDR3 nucleotides are TGTGCCTGGAGGTCGACAGGGGGCGCGGGGCAGCCCCAACATTTT. It codes for CAWRSTGGAGQPQHF.

This chain connects TRBV19 to TRBJ1-2, with D unresolved. Germline V gene data show CDR1 as LNHDA and CDR2 as SQIVND (reference sequence). Trimming shortened V by 3 bases and J by 0 bases, and 8 bases separated the two germline ends. The CDR3 runs to 14 residues. The CDR3 region is CASSIQISNYGYTF. CDR3 in DNA: TGTGCCAGTAGTATCCAGATCTCTAACTATGGCTACACCTTC.

By proportion, this clone is large (0.1 to 1%). Other DNA sequences from this sample encode an identical CDR3 as well. CDR3 sequence reads: CASSLLTVSSYEQYF. The CDR3 DNA reads as TGTGCCAGCAGCCTTTTAACTGTGAGCTCCTACGAGCAGTACTTC. The V and J genes are TRBV6-8 and TRBJ2-7; D gene unclear. The CDR3 runs to 15 residues. CDR1 MNHGY and CDR2 SAAAGT come from the germline V gene. V dropped 6 bases and J dropped 0 bases, with 15 bases sitting between them.

This sequence joins TRBV19 and TRBJ1-2; D may be TRBD1 (6 bases). The germline gives CDR1 LNHDA, CDR2 SQIVND (reference sequence). Between the trimmed V and J ends, which lost 4 bases and 4 bases, there was a span of 19 bases. The CDR3 has 16 amino acids. CDR3 sequence: CASSRTGTRGSYGYTF. The CDR3 DNA sequence: TGTGCCAGTAGTAGGACCGGGACAAGGGGGTCCTATGGCTACACCTTC. The full variable domain, its missing parts supplied by reference TRBV19 and TRBJ1-2, is DGGITQSPKYLFRKEGQNVTLSCEQNLNHDAMYWYRQDPGQGLRLIYYSQIVNDFQKGDIAEGYSVSREKKESFPLTVTSAQKNPTAFYLCASSRTGTRGSYGYTFGSGTRLTVV.

The rearrangement joins TRBV11-3 to TRBJ1-2, with D unresolved. The length of the CDR3 is 15 residues. The V end was cut by 3 bases, the J end by 4 bases, with 15 bases between. Germline V lookup: CDR1 SGHNT, CDR2 YENEEA. In DNA form, the CDR3 reads TGTGCCAGCAGCTTGAAGTACACCAGCGTCTATGGCTACACCTTC. Protein product: CASSLKYTSVYGYTF. The full variable domain, its missing parts supplied by reference TRBV11-3 and TRBJ1-2, is EAGVVQSPRYKIIEKKQPVAFWCNPISGHNTLYWYLQNLGQGPELLIRYENEEAVDDSQLPKDRFSAERLKGVDSTLKIQPAELGDSAVYLCASSLKYTSVYGYTFGSGTRLTVV.

This chain uses TRBV28 with TRBJ1-1, with D uncertain. Germline V gene data show CDR1 as MDHEN and CDR2 as SYDVKM. CDR3 size: 16 residues. Trimming took 0 bases from V and 3 from J, leaving 14 bases between them. In nucleotides, the CDR3 is TGTGCCAGCAGTTTATGGGGAGAAAGGGTTGACACTGAAGCTTTCTTT. This codes for CASSLWGERVDTEAFF.